These 20 T cell receptor beta chains originate from one sample sequenced in a study of T-cell reconstitution after alpha-beta-depleted transplantation in children. Preparation of the TCRbeta library was carried out with unique molecular identifiers. TCRdb reprocessed the PCR reads with MiXCR, giving one entry per CDR3 protein. This sample has a few hundred thousand distinct CDR3 sequences, with 5.5% to 7% found just once. Here the sequenced sample was PBMCs, taken before TCRalphabeta/CD19-depleted stem cell transplant. The receptors were sampled from a boy younger than 10 with acute lymphoblastic leukemia, due to receive a stem cell transplant.

This clonotype was counted between two and nine times. The J gene is TRBJ2-7, the V gene TRBV27, with TRBD2 identical over 8 bases. V trimming: 4 bases; J trimming: 0 bases; junction bases outside the gene matches: 2. Germline V gene lookup returns CDR1 MNHEY and CDR2 SMNVEV (reference sequence). The CDR3 has 14 amino acids. The CDR3 DNA is TGTGCCAGCAGTTCGGGACTAGTCTCCTACGAGCAGTACTTC. Protein product: CASSSGLVSYEQYF.

The table lists this clonotype with many counts. The V call is TRBV28, the J call TRBJ2-3; a weak D match, TRBD2 (5 bases). The V and J ends lost 2 bases and 0 bases respectively, with 9 bases between them. The CDR3 length is 15 residues. Germline-derived CDR1 and CDR2 are MDHEN and SYDVKM. The CDR3, as DNA: TGTGCCAGCAGTTTAGGAGCGGCTAGCACAGATACGCAGTATTTT. This sequence encodes CASSLGAASTDTQYF.

This clonotype came up a few times. The V gene is TRBV28, the J gene TRBJ1-1, with 8 bases that match TRBD1. Germline assignment: CDR1 MDHEN and CDR2 SYDVKM. The CDR3 has 14 residues. J lost 11 bases, V lost 6 bases, and 14 bases had no gene match. The CDR3 here is CASRTGTGAFWAFF. The CDR3 DNA is TGTGCCAGCAGAACCGGGACAGGTGCCTTTTGGGCTTTCTTT.

This clonotype was found many times. This rearrangement joins TRBV7-2 to TRBJ2-1; no firm D call. Germline V gene sequence: CDR1 SGHTA, CDR2 FQGNSA. V lost 5 bases, J lost 6 bases, and 14 bases lay in between. The CDR3 sequence is 14 residues long. The CDR3 loop reads CASSAEPLGNEQFF. The CDR3 bases are TGTGCCAGCAGCGCCGAACCCCTCGGCAATGAGCAGTTCTTC.

This clonotype showed up just a few times. V is TRBV20-1 and J is TRBJ2-3, with 10 bases matching TRBD2. CDR3 length equals 16 residues. Germline V gives CDR1 DFQATT, CDR2 SNEGSKA (reference sequence). With 6 bases clipped from V and 8 bases from J, the junction kept 17 bases outside the gene matches. The CDR3: CSAQGVSGRERSTQYF. The CDR3 DNA reads TGCAGTGCCCAGGGGGTCAGCGGGAGGGAAAGGAGTACGCAGTATTTT.

V and J are TRBV3-1 and TRBJ1-5; TRBD1 matches 7 bases. Germline assignment: CDR1 LGHDT and CDR2 YNNKEL (reference sequence). V was clipped by 2 bases and J by 6 bases; unmatched bases: 7. CDR3 length: 15 amino acids. The CDR3 region is CASSQRDSTSQPQHF. DNA of the CDR3: TGTGCCAGCAGCCAAAGGGACAGTACTTCTCAGCCCCAGCATTTT.

This clonotype was counted many times. The chain recombines TRBV28 with TRBJ2-7; no firm D call. The CDR3 sequence is 16 residues long. Germline V CDR1 and CDR2: MDHEN, SYDVKM. V lost 3 bases to trimming and J lost 3 bases, with 18 bases between them. The CDR3 nucleotides read TGTGCCAGCAGTTTCCGCCGCCCGGCTTCCCTCTACGAGCAGTACTTC. Amino acid sequence: CASSFRRPASLYEQYF.

Remarks on this clonotype: One end of the junction fails to match germline, which may point to a read error. The chain links TRBV7-8 to TRBJ1-2; D perhaps matches TRBD1 (6 bases). Per germline, CDR1 SGHVS and CDR2 FQNEAQ. The CDR3 sequence is 11 residues long. CDR3 nucleotide sequence: TGTGCCAGCAGTAGCCAGGGACACCCACTCTTC. This translates into CASSSQGHPLF.

This clonotype was counted many times. V usage is TRBV13 and J usage is TRBJ2-7, with unresolved D. CDR3 length: 15 residues. CDR1 and CDR2 from the germline V gene are PRHDT and FYEKMQ (reference sequence). Deletions cut 0 bases from V and 2 bases from J, with 11 bases between. CDR3 amino acids: CASSLGRVRTYEQYF. DNA for the CDR3: TGTGCCAGCAGCTTAGGCCGGGTCAGAACCTACGAGCAGTACTTC.

V is TRBV7-2 and J is TRBJ1-2; D is perhaps TRBD1 (6 bases). Trimming stripped 5 bases from V and 7 bases from J, with 11 bases between. The germline CDR1 and CDR2 sequences are SGHTA and FQGNSA. CDR3 length equals 12 residues. CDR3 DNA sequence: TGTGCCAGCAGCCCTGCAGGGGTTGGCTACACCTTC. Protein sequence: CASSPAGVGYTF.

This clonotype appeared many times. The chain combines TRBV28 with TRBJ2-3, with 12 nucleotides matching TRBD1. Per the germline V gene, CDR1 is MDHEN and CDR2 is SYDVKM. This CDR3 region has 16 residues. The V and J ends lost 6 bases and 4 bases, in that order; junction bases with no gene match: 8. In nucleotides, the CDR3 is TGTGCCAGCAGCCCGTTGGGACAGGGGGCGTCAGATACGCAGTATTTT. It encodes CASSPLGQGASDTQYF. Combining the CDR3 with reference TRBV28 and TRBJ2-3 gives the whole variable domain DVKVTQSSRYLVKRTGEKVFLECVQDMDHENMFWYRQDPGLGLRLIYFSYDVKMKEKGDIPEGYSVSREKKERFSLILESASTNQTSMYLCASSPLGQGASDTQYFGPGTRLTVL.

This clonotype appeared a few times. The chain employs TRBV6-5 and TRBJ2-7; the D call may be TRBD1 or TRBD2 (5 bases each). Trimming took off 0 bases at V and 4 bases at J, with 7 bases between the two ends. The CDR3 is made up of 13 amino acids. CDR1 MNHEY and CDR2 SVGAGI come from the germline V gene. The CDR3 spells CASSYSWGYEQYF. For the CDR3, the DNA is TGTGCCAGCAGTTACTCGTGGGGGTACGAGCAGTACTTC.

This clonotype showed up many times. The rearrangement uses TRBV3-1 and TRBJ2-7, with D unresolved. The CDR3 has 12 residues. V was clipped by 6 bases and J by 1 base, with 7 bases between them. The germline V gene has CDR1 LGHDT and CDR2 YNNKEL (reference sequence). Here the CDR3 DNA reads TGTGCCAGCAGTGGAGAATCCTACGAGCAGTACTTC. Amino acids: CASSGESYEQYF.

This chain links TRBV29-1 with TRBJ2-7; 10 bases align to TRBD1. J gave up 1 base and V 6 bases, and 6 bases lay outside the gene matches. The CDR3 extends over 14 amino acids. Germline assignment: CDR1 SQVTM and CDR2 ANQGSEA. CDR3 region: CSVAGQGVSYEQYF. For the CDR3, the DNA is TGCAGCGTGGCAGGACAGGGGGTTTCCTACGAGCAGTACTTC.

Here the CDR3 reads CASSHRGICYEQYF. The CDR3 DNA sequence: TGCGCCAGCAGTCATCGGGGGATCTGCTACGAGCAGTACTTC. The V and J genes are TRBV23-1 and TRBJ2-7; perhaps TRBD2 as D (6 bases). TRBV23-1 is reported as an ORF; its role is uncertain. This CDR3 spans 14 amino acids. Trimming removed 3 bases at V and 3 bases at J, with 12 bases between.

This clonotype appeared a few times. The chain employs TRBV30 and TRBJ2-7; D not certain. Trimming shortened V by 0 bases and J by 6 bases, and 9 bases separated the two germline ends. Germline V gene sequence: CDR1 GTSNPN, CDR2 SVGIG (reference sequence). The CDR3 consists of 12 residues. This CDR3 reads CAWSVGILEQYF. The CDR3 DNA reads as TGTGCCTGGAGTGTTGGGATTCTCGAGCAGTACTTC.

V is TRBV9 and J is TRBJ2-6, with D perhaps matching TRBD2 (7 bases). The germline V gene has CDR1 SGDLS and CDR2 YYNGEE. This CDR3 contains 16 residues. V lost 4 bases and J lost 3, with 14 bases in between. The CDR3 nucleotides read TGTGCCAGCAGCACCCGGGGGGCGCGTGGGGCCAACGTCCTGACTTTC. Translated, it gives CASSTRGARGANVLTF.

This chain connects TRBV20-1 to TRBJ1-1; D ambiguous. V shed 3 bases and J shed 0 bases, with 11 bases lying between them. Germline CDR1 reads DFQATT; CDR2 reads SNEGSKA (reference sequence). The CDR3 is 14 residues long. CDR3 amino acids: CSARGDPMNTEAFF. The DNA for the CDR3 is TGCAGTGCTAGGGGAGACCCCATGAACACTGAAGCTTTCTTT.

The rearrangement joins TRBV7-9 to TRBJ2-1; TRBD2 matches 8 bases. V lost 2 bases, J lost 1 base, and 7 bases stayed unmatched. The CDR3 runs to 17 residues. Germline V gene data show CDR1 as SEHNR and CDR2 as FQNEAQ (reference sequence). CDR3: CASSLLGSGISYNEQFF. The CDR3 DNA reads TGTGCCAGCAGCTTACTGGGTAGCGGGATTTCCTACAATGAGCAGTTCTTC.

This clonotype was detected only a few times. V and J are TRBV7-9 and TRBJ1-6; D is undetermined. The V and J ends lost 6 bases and 2 bases respectively, with 5 bases between them. Germline V gene sequence: CDR1 SEHNR, CDR2 FQNEAQ (reference sequence). The CDR3 extends over 13 amino acids. The CDR3 DNA reads as TGTGCCAGCAGGCAGACCTATAATTCACCCCTCCACTTT. Protein: CASRQTYNSPLHF.